This record covers a single T cell receptor (beta chain). What it recognizes is unknown. With 60 Vbeta and 13 Jbeta primers, the PCR was carried out. Sequencing was performed with immunoSEQ multiplex PCR; in TCRdb, only in-frame clones are kept and a portion is missing. The table lists about 120,000 clones, approximately 65% of them singletons. This CDR3 comprises 12 residues. Germline V CDR1 and CDR2: SGDLS, YYNGEE. Trimming cost V 3 bases and J 6 bases, with 6 bases left between them. The sample comes from a study of cytomegalovirus exposure and HLA in healthy donors. Study-level results: In a later analysis, a genetic analysis reported fewer productive-TCR N-insertions in an Asian-associated ancestry cluster than the cohort average.

The sequenced sample was PBMCs. The TCR was taken from a man aged 18 to 30 in good health and CMV-seronegative. The genes are TRBV9 and TRBJ2-2; D is undetermined. The CDR3 reads CASSDLAGELFF. The CDR3 DNA reads TGTGCCAGCAGCGATCTAGCCGGGGAGCTGTTTTTT.